Shown below are 21 T cell receptor beta chains from a single sample sequenced in a study of OX40 agonist ivuxolimab in advanced cancers. The data were produced by immunoSEQ multiplex PCR, yet TCRdb's version contains in-frame clones alone and is incomplete. The sample includes 35,000 to 40,000 clones, 82% of them seen just once. Material: CD4+ or CD8+ T cells sorted from blood, obtained in a trial of the OX40 agonist ivuxolimab. The receptors here all came from an adult with an advanced solid tumor such as melanoma, head and neck, liver or kidney cancer.

The rearrangement uses TRBV20-1 and TRBJ1-2; D perhaps matches TRBD1 (5 bases). With 3 bases removed from V and 7 bases from J, the gap between germline ends came to 9 bases. The CDR3 spans 11 residues. Germline loops: CDR1 DFQATT, CDR2 SNEGSKA (reference sequence). The chain's CDR3 is CSARRQRGYTF. In DNA form, the CDR3 reads TGCAGTGCTAGGAGACAGCGTGGCTACACCTTC.

CDR3 residues: CASSVAGVMSPSPLHF. The CDR3 region has the DNA TGTGCCAGCAGCGTCGCGGGGGTTATGTCCCCGTCACCCCTCCACTTT. The rearrangement joins TRBV5-4 to TRBJ1-6; a weak D match, TRBD1 (5 bases). Per the germline V gene, CDR1 is SGHNT and CDR2 is YYREEE (reference sequence). CDR3 length equals 16 residues. Trimming shortened V by 4 bases and J by 10 bases, and 21 bases separated the two germline ends.

This clone was counted only a few times. The J gene is TRBJ1-1, the V gene TRBV13; 11 nucleotides match TRBD1. The trim removed 5 bases at V and 5 bases at J, leaving 7 bases unmatched. The germline V gene has CDR1 PRHDT and CDR2 FYEKMQ (reference sequence). This CDR3 spans 15 amino acids. CDR3 coding DNA: TGTGCCAGCAGCGCCCGGGACAGGGGGGGAACTGAAGCTTTCTTT. Amino acids: CASSARDRGGTEAFF.

The chain joins TRBV5-1 to TRBJ1-1; D not certain. Germline values: CDR1 SGHRS, CDR2 YFSETQ. CDR3 length: 15 amino acids. V lost 0 bases to trimming and J lost 4 bases, with 13 bases between them. This CDR3 is CASSLAISGGTEAFF. Written as DNA, the CDR3 is TGCGCCAGCAGCTTGGCCATTAGCGGAGGCACTGAAGCTTTCTTT.

The CDR3 DNA reads as TGTGCCAGCAGCGTAACCCCGGACACCGGGGAGCTGTTTTTT. Protein product: CASSVTPDTGELFF. V gene TRBV9 combines with J gene TRBJ2-2; the D is unclear. CDR1 is SGDLS, CDR2 YYNGEE, per germline. Trimming cost V 1 base and J 3 bases, with 7 bases left between them. The CDR3 is 14 amino acids.

The chain carries TRBV18 and TRBJ2-3, with D possibly matching TRBD2 (6 bases). In germline, CDR1 is KGHSH, CDR2 LQKENI. The CDR3 is 12 amino acids. Trimming stripped 11 bases from V and 1 base from J, with 10 bases between. The CDR3 spells CAGTGGTDTQYF. The CDR3 DNA is TGTGCCGGGACGGGGGGCACAGATACGCAGTATTTT.

This chain joins TRBV2 and TRBJ2-7; 8 bases align to TRBD1. V dropped 6 bases and J dropped 3; count of bases not matched to a gene: 7. The CDR3 totals 14 residues. Germline V gives CDR1 SNHLY, CDR2 FYNNEI. As DNA, the CDR3 is TGTGCCAGCAGATCGCAGGGGGCTGGCTACGAGCAGTACTTC. Its protein product is CASRSQGAGYEQYF. Full variable domain (remainder filled in from reference TRBV2 and TRBJ2-7): EPEVTQTPSHQVTQMGQEVILRCVPISNHLYFYWYRQILGQKVEFLVSFYNNEISEKSEIFDDQFSVERPDGSNFTLKIRSTKLEDSAMYFCASRSQGAGYEQYFGPGTRLTVT.

V usage is TRBV7-2 and J usage is TRBJ2-3, with a tentative D call TRBD1 (6 bases). The CDR3 is 14 amino acids. Trimming took 5 bases from V and 12 from J, leaving 21 bases between them. From germline, CDR1 is SGHTA and CDR2 FQGNSA. The CDR3 loop reads CASSPVPGSGEQYF. The CDR3 nucleotides are TGTGCCAGCAGCCCGGTCCCGGGGTCAGGGGAACAGTATTTT.

The chain is built from TRBV7-2 and TRBJ2-5, with 7 bases aligning to TRBD2. Germline lookup yields CDR1 SGHTA and CDR2 FQGNSA. Losses at the gene ends were 5 bases for V and 5 bases for J; bases not matched to a gene: 14. There are 16 residues in the CDR3. CDR3 loop: CASSLGLGLMGETQYF. CDR3 bases: TGTGCCAGCAGCCTCGGACTAGGATTGATGGGGGAGACCCAGTACTTC.

This clone was recorded a few times. The chain uses TRBV4-3 and TRBJ1-5; the D is unclear. CDR1 is LGHNA, CDR2 YSLEER, per germline. V lost 2 bases to trimming and J lost 4 bases, with 3 bases between them. The CDR3 has 12 amino acids. Here the CDR3 reads CASSQSNQPQHF. The CDR3 bases are TGCGCCAGCAGCCAATCAAATCAGCCCCAGCATTTT.

The chain is built from TRBV6-5 and TRBJ2-7; tentative D call: TRBD2 (7 bases). The CDR3 is 14 residues long. Germline lookup yields CDR1 MNHEY and CDR2 SVGAGI. The V and J ends lost 2 bases and 6 bases respectively, with 14 bases between them. CDR3 amino acids: CASSYEGGLSEQYF. In DNA form, the CDR3 reads TGTGCCAGCAGTTACGAGGGGGGGCTTAGCGAGCAGTACTTC.

The chain couples TRBV2 to TRBJ2-1; no clear D gene. This CDR3 is built from 13 residues. Germline V CDR1 and CDR2: SNHLY, FYNNEI. V lost 4 bases and J lost 4, with 8 bases in between. The CDR3: CASSVGLYNEQFF. The CDR3 DNA follows: TGTGCCAGCAGTGTTGGCTTATACAATGAGCAGTTCTTC. The whole variable domain, remainder taken from reference TRBV2 and TRBJ2-1, is EPEVTQTPSHQVTQMGQEVILRCVPISNHLYFYWYRQILGQKVEFLVSFYNNEISEKSEIFDDQFSVERPDGSNFTLKIRSTKLEDSAMYFCASSVGLYNEQFFGPGTRLTVL.

V and J are TRBV4-1 and TRBJ2-3; TRBD2 matches 7 bases. In germline, CDR1 is MGHRA, CDR2 YSYEKL. This CDR3 is 15 amino acids long. Germline trimming cut 1 base from V and 3 bases from J; bases unmatched to any gene: 4. CDR3 residues: CASSQGRGGTDTQYF. In nucleotides, the CDR3 is TGCGCCAGCAGCCAAGGGCGCGGGGGAACAGATACGCAGTATTTT.

Only a few counts were recorded for this clone. The chain employs TRBV19 and TRBJ1-6, with D tentatively TRBD1 (5 bases). CDR1 LNHDA and CDR2 SQIVND come from the germline V gene (reference sequence). Trimming took off 10 bases at V and 3 bases at J, with 16 bases between the two ends. The CDR3 loop spans 15 amino acids. The chain's CDR3 is CATSSPGNYNSPLHF. The CDR3 bases are TGTGCCACCTCGTCACCAGGGAACTATAATTCACCCCTCCACTTT.

This clone was seen only a few times. V gene TRBV10-3 combines with J gene TRBJ2-7, with 10 bases aligning to TRBD1. This CDR3 has 16 residues. Germline loops: CDR1 ENHRY, CDR2 SYGVKD. V lost 8 bases and J lost 1; bases outside the gene matches: 11. The CDR3 sequence: CAIGETGTGASYEQYF. The CDR3 DNA reads TGTGCCATCGGGGAAACCGGGACAGGGGCATCCTACGAGCAGTACTTC.

The chain joins TRBV5-4 to TRBJ2-1, with D perhaps TRBD1 (8 bases). V dropped 0 bases and J dropped 7 bases, with 11 bases sitting between them. This CDR3 has 14 amino acids. Germline CDR1 reads SGHNT; CDR2 reads YYREEE (reference sequence). CDR3 sequence reads: CASSLVQGGNEQFF. The CDR3 coding sequence is TGTGCCAGCAGCTTGGTACAGGGGGGGAATGAGCAGTTCTTC. Together with reference TRBV5-4 and TRBJ2-1, the CDR3 gives the full variable domain: ETGVTQSPTHLIKTRGQQVTLRCSSQSGHNTVSWYQQALGQGPQFIFQYYREEENGRGNFPPRFSGLQFPNYSSELNVNALELDDSALYLCASSLVQGGNEQFFGPGTRLTVL.

This clone was detected only a few times. The gene calls are TRBV6-8 and TRBJ2-7; TRBD2 matches 7 bases. V lost 5 bases, J lost 4 bases, and 8 bases stayed unmatched. Germline values: CDR1 MNHGY, CDR2 SAAAGT. The CDR3 runs 14 residues. The CDR3 DNA is TGTGCCAGCAGTCCCACGGGCGGGGGATACGAGCAGTACTTC. Translation gives CASSPTGGGYEQYF.

V is TRBV7-2 and J is TRBJ2-7, with 10 bases matching TRBD1. Losses at the gene ends were 7 bases for V and 5 bases for J; bases not matched to a gene: 11. CDR1 is SGHTA and CDR2 is FQGNSA in the germline V gene. The CDR3 consists of 15 residues. The DNA for the CDR3 is TGTGCCAGCAACCTAGGCGGGACAGGGGTTAACGAGCAGTACTTC. It translates to CASNLGGTGVNEQYF.

This clone has a single count. V and J are TRBV15 and TRBJ2-5; D may be TRBD2 (5 bases). The CDR3 sequence is 14 residues long. Trimming shortened V by 5 bases and J by 5 bases, and 15 bases separated the two germline ends. Germline V lookup: CDR1 LNHNV, CDR2 YYDKDF (reference sequence). CDR3 region: CATSPILAAETQYF. As DNA, the CDR3 is TGTGCCACCAGCCCCATCCTAGCCGCCGAGACCCAGTACTTC.

V gene TRBV6-6 combines with J gene TRBJ1-2, with D maybe TRBD1 (5 bases). Trimming removed 5 bases at V and 9 bases at J, with 16 bases between. Germline V gene data show CDR1 as MNHNY and CDR2 as SVGAGI (reference sequence). The CDR3 length is 13 residues. The CDR3 reads CASSREKGTRYTF. As DNA, the CDR3 is TGTGCCAGCAGTCGCGAAAAGGGGACCCGCTACACCTTC.

This chain uses TRBV6-5 with TRBJ1-1, with 7 positions matching TRBD1. This CDR3 comprises 12 residues. The junction had 3 bases not matched to a gene; V was cut back by 6 bases and J by 5 bases. Germline V lookup: CDR1 MNHEY, CDR2 SVGAGI. CDR3 nucleotide sequence: TGTGCCAGCAGGCAGGGGGGAACTGAAGCTTTCTTT. Translated: CASRQGGTEAFF.